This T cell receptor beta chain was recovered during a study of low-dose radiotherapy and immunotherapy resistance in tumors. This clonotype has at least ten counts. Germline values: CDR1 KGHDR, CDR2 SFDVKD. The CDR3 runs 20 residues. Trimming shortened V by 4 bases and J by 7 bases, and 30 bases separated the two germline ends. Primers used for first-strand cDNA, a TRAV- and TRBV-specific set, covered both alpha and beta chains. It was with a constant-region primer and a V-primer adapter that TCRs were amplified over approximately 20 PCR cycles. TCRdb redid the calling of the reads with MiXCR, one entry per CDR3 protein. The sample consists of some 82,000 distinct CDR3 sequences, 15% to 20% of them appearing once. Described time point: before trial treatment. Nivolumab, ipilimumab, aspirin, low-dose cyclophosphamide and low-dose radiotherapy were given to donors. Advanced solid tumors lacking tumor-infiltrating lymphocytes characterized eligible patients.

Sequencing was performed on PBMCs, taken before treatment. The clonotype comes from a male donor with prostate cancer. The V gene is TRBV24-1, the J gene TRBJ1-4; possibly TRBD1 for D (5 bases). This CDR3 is CATSDLPRPRKWGFCEKLFF. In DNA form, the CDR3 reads TGTGCCACCAGTGACTTGCCCCGGCCACGAAAGTGGGGGTTTTGTGAAAAACTGTTTTTT.